The sequence of this T cell receptor beta chain was determined in a study of T cells after yellow fever vaccination. Findings and limits, study-wide: Clones that expanded after primary vaccination mostly reappeared after the booster (just under 98% CD4, approximately 87% CD8).

This clonotype was counted between two and nine times. Its antigen is unknown. TCR cDNA, made by 5'RACE template switching, carried an added universal primer site and UMIs. TCRdb re-called the 5' RACE reads through MiXCR, storing one row per CDR3 protein. The data hold 170,000 or so distinct CDR3 sequences, with around 8.5% observed a single time. The source was CD8+ T cells sorted from PBMCs, collected 45 days after the yellow fever booster vaccination. This TCR was recovered from a man between 18 and 35 years old who received the YFV17D yellow fever vaccine.

The CDR3 sequence is CASSFLAGGGEQFF. Written as DNA, the CDR3 is TGTGCCAGCAGTTTTCTAGCGGGGGGAGGGGAGCAGTTCTTC. The chain carries TRBV12-3 or TRBV12-4 and TRBJ2-1; 11 positions match TRBD2. The J segment lost 10 bases and the V segment lost 3 bases, leaving 5 bases of the junction unmatched. CDR3 length: 14 amino acids.